A single sample gave rise to the 29 T cell receptor beta chains below, sequenced in a study of T cell responses to AZD1222 COVID-19 vaccine. The assay was immunoSEQ multiplex PCR, and TCRdb's table has in-frame clones only and misses some. The table has tens of thousands of clones, 70% to 85% seen once. Sequences were derived from peripheral blood, sampled on day 0 of MenACWY control vaccination. These receptor sequences come from an adult in good health.

This rearrangement joins TRBV12-5 to TRBJ2-7; unclear D gene. The germline CDR1 and CDR2 sequences are LGHNT and FRNRAP. Deletions cut 1 base from V and 2 bases from J, with 6 bases between. This CDR3 has 13 amino acids. CDR3 amino acids: CASGLGGTYEQYF. CDR3 coding DNA: TGTGCTAGTGGTTTGGGAGGAACCTACGAGCAGTACTTC. Supplemented by reference TRBV12-5 and TRBJ2-7, the full variable domain reads DARVTQTPRHKVTEMGQEVTMRCQPILGHNTVFWYRQTMMQGLELLAYFRNRAPLDDSGMPKDRFSAEMPDATLATLKIQPSEPRDSAVYFCASGLGGTYEQYFGPGTRLTVT.

V usage is TRBV28 and J usage is TRBJ1-5, with TRBD1 matching over 11 bases. The V segment lost 6 bases and the J segment 2 bases; nucleotides outside the gene matches: 12. This CDR3 has 18 residues. CDR1 and CDR2 (germline): MDHEN, SYDVKM. The CDR3 DNA is TGTGCCAGCAGCCGAACCGGGACAGGGGGATGGGGCAATCAGCCCCAGCATTTT. Its translation: CASSRTGTGGWGNQPQHF.

The chain is built from TRBV2 and TRBJ1-5; TRBD1 might be the D (6 bases). CDR1 and CDR2 from the germline V gene are SNHLY and FYNNEI. The CDR3 length is 14 residues. V was pared by 5 bases and J by 1 base, with 9 bases between. This chain's CDR3 is CASSNDRSNQPQHF. In nucleotides, the CDR3 is TGTGCCAGCAGTAACGACAGGAGCAATCAGCCCCAGCATTTT.

The chain carries TRBV30 and TRBJ2-7; D might be TRBD2 (5 bases). The germline CDR1 and CDR2 sequences are GTSNPN and SVGIG (reference sequence). Trimming took 4 bases from V and 6 from J, leaving 19 bases between them. The CDR3 consists of 14 residues. DNA of the CDR3: TGTGCCTGGAATCGGACTCCACGTGTTCGCGAGCAGTACTTC. It is translated as CAWNRTPRVREQYF.

J is TRBJ1-2 and V is TRBV5-1; D call uncertain. The CDR3 sequence is 15 residues long. Trimming pared 0 bases from V and 4 bases from J, leaving 13 bases between. Germline V CDR1 and CDR2: SGHRS, YFSETQ. The CDR3 nucleotides are TGCGCCAGCAGCTTGGTGACGGCCTCGAGCTATGGCTACACCTTC. As protein: CASSLVTASSYGYTF.

This clone was detected a few times. This sample includes further DNA sequences coding for the same CDR3. The chain carries TRBV5-1 and TRBJ1-3; possibly TRBD1 for D (6 bases). The CDR3 spans 14 residues. The V end was cut by 0 bases, the J end by 4 bases, with 8 bases between. The V gene's germline CDR1 is SGHRS and CDR2 YFSETQ. The CDR3 region is CASSLGTDGNTIYF. CDR3 DNA: TGCGCCAGCAGCTTGGGGACAGACGGAAACACCATATATTTT.

The chain employs TRBV3-1 (or the pseudogene TRBV3-2) and TRBJ1-1, with no clear D. Looked up from germline, CDR1 is LGHDT and CDR2 is YNNKEL (reference sequence). CDR3 size: 15 residues. V lost 0 bases and J lost 1, with 9 bases in between. The CDR3 bases are TGTGCCAGCAGCCAAGACTCCCATGGGAACACTGAAGCTTTCTTT. Protein sequence: CASSQDSHGNTEAFF.

The chain links TRBV11-2 to TRBJ2-7; maybe TRBD1 (5 bases). With 1 base removed from V and 3 bases from J, the gap between germline ends came to 22 bases. The germline V gene has CDR1 SGHAT and CDR2 FQNNGV. CDR3 size: 18 residues. DNA for the CDR3: TGTGCCAGCAGCTTAGGATGGAGTAAGGACACGAAATTCTACGAGCAGTACTTC. This codes for CASSLGWSKDTKFYEQYF.

The chain is built from TRBV5-5 and TRBJ1-4, with D possibly TRBD1 on 5 matching bases. Germline V gene lookup returns CDR1 SGHKS and CDR2 YYEKEE (reference sequence). Trimming removed 0 bases from V and 2 bases from J, with 8 bases in between. This CDR3 has 15 amino acids. DNA of the CDR3: TGTGCCAGCAGCTTGGACAGGCCTACTAATGAAAAACTGTTTTTT. Translated: CASSLDRPTNEKLFF.

This chain joins TRBV25-1 and TRBJ2-7; no firm D call. CDR3 length equals 11 residues. V lost 6 bases to trimming and J lost 0 bases, with 3 bases between them. From germline, CDR1 is MGHDK and CDR2 SYGVNS. CDR3 region: CASSVSYEQYF. CDR3 bases: TGTGCCAGCAGCGTCTCCTACGAGCAGTACTTC.

The genes are TRBV19 and TRBJ1-5; D unclear. CDR3 size: 15 residues. Germline V gene lookup returns CDR1 LNHDA and CDR2 SQIVND (reference sequence). V lost 1 base and J lost 5, with 12 bases in between. This chain's CDR3 is CASSIVGQVDQPQHF. CDR3 DNA sequence: TGTGCCAGTAGTATAGTTGGGCAGGTGGATCAGCCCCAGCATTTT.

The gene calls are TRBV14 and TRBJ2-1; weak D call: TRBD2 (8 bases). The V end was cut by 5 bases, the J end by 1 base, with 36 bases between. Germline V lookup: CDR1 SGHDN, CDR2 FVKESK. The CDR3 has 23 residues. CDR3: CASSYTPGRAGGIAGLSYNEQFF. The DNA for the CDR3 is TGTGCCAGCAGCTATACACCTGGGAGGGCAGGGGGAATAGCGGGACTGTCCTACAATGAGCAGTTCTTC.

This chain connects TRBV30 to TRBJ2-3, with D unclear. Germline CDR1 GTSNPN, CDR2 SVGIG (reference sequence). The CDR3 totals 13 residues. V lost 1 base and J 8 bases, leaving 13 bases between the germline ends. The CDR3 nucleotides are TGTGCCTGGAGTGGGACCCGGTCGGGTACGCAGTATTTT. This encodes CAWSGTRSGTQYF.

The chain combines TRBV7-8 with TRBJ1-1, with D unclear. V lost 3 bases, J lost 5 bases, and 13 bases lay in between. CDR1 and CDR2 from the germline V gene are SGHVS and FQNEAQ. The CDR3 length is 14 residues. CDR3 in DNA: TGTGCCAGCAGCTTCCTAAAAGTTAGTACTGAAGCTTTCTTT. Translating gives CASSFLKVSTEAFF.

Judged by abundance, this clone is medium-sized. This chain links TRBV3-1 (or the pseudogene TRBV3-2) with TRBJ2-2; 8 bases are shared with TRBD2. The V and J ends lost 10 bases and 4 bases, in that order; junction bases with no gene match: 5. In germline, CDR1 is LGHDT, CDR2 YNNKEL (reference sequence). The CDR3 covers 13 residues. The CDR3 nucleotides are TGTGCCATACAAACTAGCGGCACCGGGGAGCTGTTTTTT. Translating gives CAIQTSGTGELFF.

The chain is built from TRBV5-1 and TRBJ1-5; TRBD1 is a possible D gene (6 bases). Germline V gene sequence: CDR1 SGHRS, CDR2 YFSETQ. CDR3 length: 13 residues. V shed 3 bases and J shed 6 bases, with 10 bases lying between them. CDR3 loop: CASSWDMGQPQHF. CDR3 sequence (DNA): TGCGCCAGCAGCTGGGACATGGGTCAGCCCCAGCATTTT.

Only one count was recorded for this clone. V usage is TRBV18 and J usage is TRBJ2-7, with 9 bases aligning to TRBD1. Germline lookup yields CDR1 KGHSH and CDR2 LQKENI. The J segment lost 0 bases and the V segment lost 5 bases, leaving 2 bases of the junction unmatched. CDR3 length equals 14 residues. The CDR3 sequence: CASSKDRGSYEQYF. The CDR3 DNA reads as TGTGCCAGCTCAAAGGACAGGGGCTCCTACGAGCAGTACTTC.

This clone was seen once. The V and J genes are TRBV7-6 and TRBJ1-1; D is unresolved. With 5 bases removed from V and 0 bases from J, the gap between germline ends came to 10 bases. The CDR3 spans 14 residues. The V gene's germline CDR1 is SGHVS and CDR2 FNYEAQ. CDR3 loop: CASSPDGMNTEAFF. The CDR3 region has the DNA TGTGCCAGCAGCCCCGACGGGATGAACACTGAAGCTTTCTTT.

The chain uses TRBV29-1 and TRBJ2-3, with D possibly being TRBD2 (7 bases). Deletions cut 2 bases from V and 4 bases from J, with 16 bases between. The CDR3 length is 15 residues. Germline CDR1 is SQVTM and CDR2 is ANQGSEA. CDR3 coding DNA: TGCAGCGTTGAATACACAGGGAGGGGGGCAGATACGCAGTATTTT. Its protein product is CSVEYTGRGADTQYF.

The V and J genes are TRBV12-3 or TRBV12-4 and TRBJ1-1; 9 bases are shared with TRBD1. The V segment lost 10 bases and the J segment 4 bases; nucleotides outside the gene matches: 7. The CDR3 is 13 residues long. The CDR3 region is CAILQGAGTEAFF. CDR3 in DNA: TGTGCCATTCTACAGGGGGCCGGCACTGAAGCTTTCTTT.

The rearrangement links TRBV5-1 to TRBJ1-6; no clear D gene. V was trimmed by 4 bases and J by 1 base, leaving 9 bases between them. There are 15 residues in the CDR3. Germline values: CDR1 SGHRS, CDR2 YFSETQ. The CDR3 spells CASSPSRSYNSPLHF. The CDR3 region has the DNA TGCGCCAGCAGCCCGTCTAGATCCTATAATTCACCCCTCCACTTT.

The chain combines TRBV13 with TRBJ2-3; 9 nucleotides match TRBD1. Looked up from germline, CDR1 is PRHDT and CDR2 is FYEKMQ (reference sequence). The CDR3 is 16 residues long. J lost 3 bases, V lost 5 bases, and 9 bases had no gene match. CDR3 nucleotide sequence: TGTGCCAGCAGCCTGGGACAGGGAGGGAGAACAGATACGCAGTATTTT. The encoded protein is CASSLGQGGRTDTQYF.

The V and J genes are TRBV18 and TRBJ2-5, with 8 bases matching TRBD1. The CDR3 runs 16 residues. With 4 bases clipped from V and 2 bases from J, the junction kept 9 bases outside the gene matches. CDR1 is KGHSH and CDR2 is LQKENI in the germline V gene. The CDR3 DNA reads as TGTGCCAGCTCACTCGGCAGGGGGCGTGGGCAAGAGACCCAGTACTTC. It yields the protein CASSLGRGRGQETQYF.

This chain links TRBV6-5 with TRBJ1-1, with unresolved D. Germline lookup yields CDR1 MNHEY and CDR2 SVGAGI. Deletions cut 7 bases from V and 4 bases from J, with 10 bases between. The CDR3 consists of 12 residues. For the CDR3, the DNA is TGTGCCAGCACTTCGGGCTTCACTGAAGCTTTCTTT. Its translation is CASTSGFTEAFF.

The rearrangement links TRBV5-1 to TRBJ1-2, with a tentative D call TRBD1 (6 bases). Germline V CDR1 and CDR2: SGHRS, YFSETQ. Trimming stripped 1 base from V and 3 bases from J, with 16 bases between. The CDR3 is 16 amino acids. In DNA form, the CDR3 reads TGCGCCAGCAGCTTGTGGGTAAACAGGGCTGACTATGGCTACACCTTC. It codes for CASSLWVNRADYGYTF.

V usage is TRBV10-1 and J usage is TRBJ2-7; D gene ambiguous. V was clipped by 4 bases and J by 4 bases, with 8 bases between them. The CDR3 totals 12 residues. The germline gives CDR1 WNHNN, CDR2 SYGVQD (reference sequence). CDR3 protein: CASSASSYEQYF. CDR3 sequence (DNA): TGCGCCAGCAGTGCCTCTAGTTACGAGCAGTACTTC.

The genes are TRBV2 and TRBJ1-5, with D possibly being TRBD1 (6 bases). Germline CDR1 SNHLY, CDR2 FYNNEI. V lost 3 bases and J 8 bases, leaving 14 bases between the germline ends. The CDR3 is 14 residues long. In DNA form, the CDR3 reads TGTGCCAGCAGTGATTACAGGGTGGTGGAGCCCCAGCATTTT. Translated: CASSDYRVVEPQHF.

The chain carries TRBV6-1 and TRBJ1-5, with 8 bases that match TRBD1. This CDR3 comprises 14 residues. Germline V gene lookup returns CDR1 MNHNS and CDR2 SASEGT. Losses at the gene ends were 3 bases for V and 4 bases for J; bases not matched to a gene: 2. The CDR3 sequence is CASSDRQGNQPQHF. The CDR3, as DNA: TGTGCCAGCAGTGACCGACAGGGGAATCAGCCCCAGCATTTT.

The chain links TRBV6-5 to TRBJ1-1, with TRBD1 matching 11 bases. V lost 10 bases and J lost 0; bases outside the gene matches: 7. Per germline, CDR1 MNHEY and CDR2 SVGAGI. CDR3 length: 15 amino acids. The CDR3 spells CAIEDRGRVNTEAFF. For the CDR3, the DNA is TGTGCCATTGAGGACAGGGGGCGAGTGAACACTGAAGCTTTCTTT.